The 2 T cell receptor beta chains reported below all come from one sample, sequenced in a study of Ad26.COV2.S vaccination and SARS-CoV-2 variants. TCRdb's table, derived via immunoSEQ multiplex PCR, lists solely in-frame clones and lacks some. The sample holds about 350,000 clones, over 75% seen once. The treatment is: 15 to 20 received Ad26.COV2.S at low or high dose, single or two shots; 5 received placebo; per-sample allocation not given. Collection of samples fell on day 63 after the first vaccine or placebo injection. Here the sequenced sample was peripheral blood, taken in a trial of Ad26.COV2.S vaccine versus placebo. The receptors were gathered from a person between 18 and 59 years old who received the Ad26.COV2.S COVID-19 vaccine or a placebo.

This clone was recorded only once. The chain has TRBV29-1 and TRBJ2-2; possible D gene TRBD1, 7 bases. This CDR3 is built from 14 residues. V lost 6 bases and J lost 6, with 17 bases in between. Germline values: CDR1 SQVTM, CDR2 ANQGSEA. DNA of the CDR3: TGCAGCGTCCTAGGGGGCAGGGGGGCCGGGGAGCTGTTTTTT. This codes for CSVLGGRGAGELFF.

The chain links TRBV25-1 to TRBJ1-2, with unresolved D. The length of the CDR3 is 14 residues. CDR1 is MGHDK, CDR2 SYGVNS, per germline. V was clipped by 5 bases and J by 2 bases, with 12 bases between them. As DNA, the CDR3 is TGTGCCAGCAGTCCCTTTGGGAAGAACTATGGCTACACCTTC. Translating gives CASSPFGKNYGYTF.